This passage covers 26 T cell receptor beta chains from one sample sequenced in a study of cytomegalovirus exposure and HLA in healthy donors. Primers for the PCR totalled 60 Vbeta and 13 Jbeta. Using immunoSEQ multiplex PCR, the repertoire was profiled, and TCRdb retains in-frame clones only, with some absent. There are around 95,000 clones in the sample; approximately 80% occur only once, and roughly 4.3% lies in the top ten. Input material: PBMCs. These receptors originate from a woman in her thirties or forties in good health and CMV-seropositive.

The chain carries TRBV5-5 and TRBJ2-5; 9 bases fit TRBD2. Unmatched junction bases numbered 1, after V lost 0 bases and J lost 1 base. Germline CDR1 SGHKS, CDR2 YYEKEE (reference sequence). CDR3 size: 15 residues. The CDR3 DNA reads as TGTGCCAGCAGCTTGGAACTAGCGGGCCAAGAGACCCAGTACTTC. Its protein product is CASSLELAGQETQYF.

The V and J genes are TRBV6-5 and TRBJ2-1; 9 positions match TRBD2. The V gene end was trimmed by 2 bases and the J gene end by 5 bases; junction bases not matched to a gene: 4. Germline V CDR1 and CDR2: MNHEY, SVGAGI. This CDR3 contains 15 residues. DNA for the CDR3: TGTGCCAGCAGTTACGACGGGACTAGCAACAATGAGCAGTTCTTC. Protein product: CASSYDGTSNNEQFF.

V gene TRBV28 combines with J gene TRBJ2-7, with a weak D call TRBD1 (6 bases). Germline CDR1 and CDR2: MDHEN and SYDVKM. The CDR3 consists of 13 residues. The V end was cut by 6 bases, the J end by 5 bases, with 14 bases between. CDR3 sequence (DNA): TGTGCCAGCAGGCTTGACAGGCCCAACGAGCAGTACTTC. It specifies CASRLDRPNEQYF.

The V and J genes are TRBV4-1 and TRBJ2-5; D is possibly TRBD2 (6 bases). With the DNA end fitting TRBJ2-7 better, the J assignment may be wrong. The CDR3 runs 16 residues. CDR1 and CDR2 from the germline V gene are MGHRA and YSYEKL. The CDR3 DNA reads TGCGCCAGCAGCCAAGAAGGCAGTAGCGGATATTACGAGCAGTACTTC. Translated: CASSQEGSSGYYEQYF.

The V call is TRBV5-1, the J call TRBJ2-5; 8 positions agree with TRBD2. Germline loops: CDR1 SGHRS, CDR2 YFSETQ. Unmatched junction bases numbered 6, after V lost 0 bases and J lost 2 bases. There are 16 residues in the CDR3. CDR3 nucleotide sequence: TGCGCCAGCAGCTTGGCGGGATCGGGAGGGCAAGAGACCCAGTACTTC. This encodes CASSLAGSGGQETQYF.

The rearrangement links TRBV2 to TRBJ1-4, with unresolved D. This CDR3 is built from 14 residues. The germline V gene encodes CDR1 SNHLY and CDR2 FYNNEI. The V end lost 4 bases, the J end lost 0 bases, and 6 bases lay between the germline ends. The CDR3 nucleotides read TGTGCCAGCAGTGCTCTTTCAACTAATGAAAAACTGTTTTTT. This codes for CASSALSTNEKLFF.

The chain links TRBV23-1 to TRBJ2-1; the match to TRBD1 covers 9 bases. TRBV23-1 is known as an ORF, though its function is uncertain. V trimming: 8 bases; J trimming: 2 bases; junction bases outside the gene matches: 22. The CDR3 runs 20 residues. The DNA of the CDR3 is TGCGCCAGCCTTACTACCGGGACAGGGAGAAGGGGAATCGCCTACAATGAGCAGTTCTTC. This codes for CASLTTGTGRRGIAYNEQFF.

This chain joins TRBV7-8 and TRBJ1-2, with D perhaps TRBD1 (6 bases). In germline, CDR1 is SGHVS, CDR2 FQNEAQ. The CDR3 covers 15 residues. Trimming shortened V by 0 bases and J by 2 bases, and 10 bases separated the two germline ends. CDR3 protein: CASSLAKTGNYGYTF. CDR3 DNA sequence: TGTGCCAGCAGCTTAGCGAAGACAGGAAACTATGGCTACACCTTC. The whole variable domain, filled in from reference TRBV7-8 and TRBJ1-2, reads GAGVSQSPRYKVAKRGQDVALRCDPISGHVSLFWYQQALGQGPEFLTYFQNEAQLDKSGLPSDRFFAERPEGSVSTLKIQRTQQEDSAVYLCASSLAKTGNYGYTFGSGTRLTVV.

This clone has only a few counts. The V call is TRBV10-3, the J call TRBJ2-3; weak D call: TRBD2 (7 bases). With 8 bases removed from V and 2 bases from J, the gap between germline ends came to 14 bases. CDR1 and CDR2 from the germline V gene are ENHRY and SYGVKD. The CDR3 sequence is 14 residues long. The CDR3 region has the DNA TGTGCCATCTCTAAGGGGGGGGACACAGATACGCAGTATTTT. Amino acids: CAISKGGDTDTQYF.

The V call is TRBV14, the J call TRBJ2-7; 8 positions agree with TRBD2. After removal of 1 base from V and 7 bases from J, the junction contained 9 bases not matched to a gene. Germline CDR1 is SGHDN and CDR2 is FVKESK. This CDR3 has 15 amino acids. The CDR3 DNA follows: TGTGCCAGCAGCCAAGTGGCGGGAGGAAGGCGGGAGCAGTACTTC. This codes for CASSQVAGGRREQYF.

This chain joins TRBV5-6 and TRBJ2-5; unclear D gene. Trimming cost V 3 bases and J 5 bases, with 5 bases left between them. The V gene's germline CDR1 is SGHDT and CDR2 YYEEEE. The CDR3 runs 11 residues. The CDR3 coding sequence is TGTGCCAGCAGCTCTAGGGAGACCCAGTACTTC. As protein: CASSSRETQYF.

The V call is TRBV6-1, the J call TRBJ2-7; no firm D call. CDR3 length equals 12 residues. CDR1 MNHNS and CDR2 SASEGT come from the germline V gene. Trimming took 0 bases from V and 4 from J, leaving 4 bases between them. CDR3 region: CASSEARYEQYF. CDR3 DNA: TGTGCCAGCAGTGAAGCGAGGTACGAGCAGTACTTC.

The CDR3, as DNA: TGTGCCAGCAGGGATCAGGGGGCTGGTGGCGAAAAACTGTTTTTT. It codes for CASRDQGAGGEKLFF. J is TRBJ1-4 and V is TRBV28; TRBD1 matches at 8 bases. This CDR3 contains 15 residues. With 6 bases clipped from V and 8 bases from J, the junction kept 11 bases outside the gene matches. Germline CDR1 MDHEN, CDR2 SYDVKM.

The chain recombines TRBV9 with TRBJ1-4; D perhaps matches TRBD1 (5 bases). The V gene's germline CDR1 is SGDLS and CDR2 YYNGEE. Trimming stripped 3 bases from V and 3 bases from J, with 21 bases between. The CDR3 covers 18 residues. This CDR3 reads CASSARDLGYLANEKLFF. DNA for the CDR3: TGTGCCAGCAGCGCCCGGGACTTAGGCTATTTGGCTAATGAAAAACTGTTTTTT.

CDR3 sequence (DNA): TGTGCCTGGAGTGAGACAGGGACACATGGCTACACCTTC. Amino acids: CAWSETGTHGYTF. The chain links TRBV30 to TRBJ1-2; 7 positions match TRBD1. The germline CDR1 and CDR2 sequences are GTSNPN and SVGIG (reference sequence). J was trimmed by 6 bases and V by 1 base; bases with no gene match: 5. The CDR3 is made up of 13 amino acids.

The V call is TRBV7-6, the J call TRBJ2-3, with 7 bases fitting TRBD1. There are 13 residues in the CDR3. CDR1 SGHVS and CDR2 FNYEAQ come from the germline V gene. The V gene end was trimmed by 6 bases and the J gene end by 0 bases; junction bases not matched to a gene: 0. The CDR3 DNA reads as TGTGCCAGCAGAGGGGGCAGCACAGATACGCAGTATTTT. This codes for CASRGGSTDTQYF.

The chain recombines TRBV19 with TRBJ1-2; D unclear. The ends were cut back, 2 bases at V and 5 bases at J, with 15 bases in the middle. The CDR3 is made up of 15 amino acids. The germline V gene encodes CDR1 LNHDA and CDR2 SQIVND (reference sequence). In nucleotides, the CDR3 is TGTGCCAGTAGTATAACGGACTCTTTTCAGTATGGCTACACCTTC. The encoded protein is CASSITDSFQYGYTF. The full variable domain, in which reference TRBV19 and TRBJ1-2 provide the parts outside the CDR3, is DGGITQSPKYLFRKEGQNVTLSCEQNLNHDAMYWYRQDPGQGLRLIYYSQIVNDFQKGDIAEGYSVSREKKESFPLTVTSAQKNPTAFYLCASSITDSFQYGYTFGSGTRLTVV.

The chain employs TRBV7-6 and TRBJ1-4, with unresolved D. Germline-derived CDR1 and CDR2 are SGHVS and FNYEAQ. V lost 1 base and J 0 bases, leaving 9 bases between the germline ends. This CDR3 region has 16 residues. CDR3 protein: CASSLVPGSTNEKLFF. The CDR3 DNA reads as TGTGCCAGCAGCTTAGTACCGGGGTCAACTAATGAAAAACTGTTTTTT.

The chain has TRBV9 and TRBJ2-2, with 10 positions matching TRBD2. This CDR3 region has 15 residues. V was clipped by 4 bases and J by 4 bases; unmatched bases: 4. The germline CDR1 and CDR2 sequences are SGDLS and YYNGEE. Written as DNA, the CDR3 is TGTGCCAGCAGCCCTAGCGGGAGAGTCACCGGGGAGCTGTTTTTT. As protein: CASSPSGRVTGELFF.

The chain combines TRBV5-6 with TRBJ2-1; unclear D gene. Looked up from germline, CDR1 is SGHDT and CDR2 is YYEEEE. The CDR3 extends over 13 amino acids. Trimming took off 1 base at V and 6 bases at J, with 8 bases between the two ends. The CDR3 nucleotides are TGTGCCAGCAGCTTGCGAACGGGCAATGAGCAGTTCTTC. It specifies CASSLRTGNEQFF.

The chain is built from TRBV10-3 and TRBJ2-7, with TRBD1 identical over 7 bases. Germline V gene lookup returns CDR1 ENHRY and CDR2 SYGVKD. The trim removed 6 bases at V and 0 bases at J, leaving 8 bases unmatched. The CDR3 is made up of 15 amino acids. DNA of the CDR3: TGTGCCATCAGAGATGCCAGGGGGAGCTCCTACGAGCAGTACTTC. This sequence encodes CAIRDARGSSYEQYF.

The chain has TRBV6-1 and TRBJ2-6, with unresolved D. The V gene's germline CDR1 is MNHNS and CDR2 SASEGT. CDR3 length: 16 amino acids. V gave up 2 bases and J gave up 0 bases, with 8 bases separating them. For the CDR3, the DNA is TGTGCCAGCAGTGAAATTGGAGTCTCTGGGGCCAACGTCCTGACTTTC. Encoded protein: CASSEIGVSGANVLTF.

The V and J genes are TRBV2 and TRBJ2-1, with TRBD1 as a possible D gene (6 bases). The CDR3 runs 14 residues. V shed 7 bases and J shed 1 base, with 11 bases lying between them. Germline CDR1 SNHLY, CDR2 FYNNEI. The CDR3 DNA reads TGTGCCAGCAAGTCACAGGGTTCCTACAATGAGCAGTTCTTC. Encoded protein: CASKSQGSYNEQFF.

This clone was observed a few times. The genes are TRBV5-1 and TRBJ2-7; 9 bases match TRBD1. Looked up from germline, CDR1 is SGHRS and CDR2 is YFSETQ. This CDR3 is built from 15 residues. V dropped 3 bases and J dropped 5; count of bases not matched to a gene: 9. The CDR3 here is CASSSTGGTRDEQYF. In DNA form, the CDR3 reads TGCGCCAGCAGCTCCACAGGGGGCACTCGCGACGAGCAGTACTTC.

This sequence joins TRBV7-2 and TRBJ2-1; 7 nucleotides align to TRBD2. From germline, CDR1 is SGHTA and CDR2 FQGNSA. This CDR3 is built from 14 residues. With V trimmed by 5 bases and J by 7 bases, 8 bases remained unmatched. The CDR3 spells CASSIRDYLNEQFF. The CDR3 DNA follows: TGTGCCAGCAGCATCCGGGACTACTTGAATGAGCAGTTCTTC.

The chain has TRBV6-5 and TRBJ1-5; D perhaps matches TRBD1 (6 bases). V lost 6 bases, J lost 5 bases, and 17 bases lay in between. The CDR3 loop spans 15 amino acids. The V gene's germline CDR1 is MNHEY and CDR2 SVGAGI. CDR3 in amino acids: CASRLNREGDQPQHF. For the CDR3, the DNA is TGTGCCAGCAGGCTCAACAGGGAGGGAGATCAGCCCCAGCATTTT.